The 18 T cell receptor beta chains given below trace back to one sample, sequenced in a study of molecular identifiers for immune sequencing clone quantification. MiXCR, applied by TCRdb to the PCR reads, yields one record per CDR3 protein. The data show roughly 320,000 distinct CDR3 sequences, about 20% seen once. The sample comprised naive CD8+ T cells from blood, with Jurkat cell RNA spiked in. Subset noted: FACS-sorted CD8+CD4-CCR7+CD45RA+ naive T cells. These receptor sequences come from a human donor in good health. Some libraries in this study had Jurkat cell RNA spiked in.

This clonotype appeared many times. The chain carries TRBV27 and TRBJ1-5; D remains unclear. The V end was cut by 3 bases, the J end by 1 base, with 7 bases between. Per germline, CDR1 MNHEY and CDR2 SMNVEV (reference sequence). This CDR3 spans 14 amino acids. CDR3 nucleotide sequence: TGTGCCAGCAGTTTTAGTGGGAGCAATCAGCCCCAGCATTTT. Translating it yields CASSFSGSNQPQHF.

As regards this clonotype: With a much larger clone just one base away, this may be a read error. The rearrangement links TRBV29-1 to TRBJ2-2; the D gene could be TRBD1 or TRBD2 (5 bases each). This CDR3 spans 12 amino acids. Per germline, CDR1 SQVTM and CDR2 ANQGSEA. The chain's CDR3 is CSVEPGSGELLF. In DNA form, the CDR3 reads TGCAGCGTTGAGCCAGGGTCCGGGGAGCTGCTTTTT.

This chain uses TRBV20-1 with TRBJ2-3; 8 nucleotides match TRBD2. This CDR3 contains 18 residues. Germline V CDR1 and CDR2: DFQATT, SNEGSKA (reference sequence). The junction had 14 bases not matched to a gene; V was cut back by 0 bases and J by 3 bases. DNA for the CDR3: TGCAGTGCTAGAGATGCCATGGGAGCGGGAGTACTTACAGATACGCAGTATTTT. Amino acid sequence: CSARDAMGAGVLTDTQYF.

This clonotype was observed at least ten times. V is TRBV29-1 and J is TRBJ1-2; possibly TRBD1 for D (5 bases). The V and J ends lost 0 bases and 0 bases respectively, with 5 bases between them. Germline lookup yields CDR1 SQVTM and CDR2 ANQGSEA. This CDR3 is 13 amino acids long. In DNA form, the CDR3 reads TGCAGCGTTGAAGAGACAGCTAACTATGGCTACACCTTC. It yields the protein CSVEETANYGYTF. Based on the CDR3 plus reference TRBV29-1 and TRBJ1-2, the full variable domain is SAVISQKPSRDICQRGTSLTIQCQVDSQVTMMFWYRQQPGQSLTLIATANQGSEATYESGFVIDKFPISRPNLTFSTLTVSNMSPEDSSIYLCSVEETANYGYTFGSGTRLTVV.

This clonotype has a count of ten or more. This rearrangement joins TRBV4-3 to TRBJ1-1; D is undetermined. This CDR3 is 14 amino acids long. V shed 5 bases and J shed 0 bases, with 10 bases lying between them. Looked up from germline, CDR1 is LGHNA and CDR2 is YSLEER. CDR3 region: CASSSSRMNTEAFF. DNA for the CDR3: TGCGCCAGCAGCTCGTCCCGGATGAACACTGAAGCTTTCTTT.

This clonotype was seen ten or more times. The chain is built from TRBV27 and TRBJ2-7; 7 nucleotides align to TRBD1. CDR1 and CDR2 (germline): MNHEY, SMNVEV (reference sequence). J lost 5 bases, V lost 6 bases, and 4 bases had no gene match. The CDR3 covers 12 residues. CDR3: CASSLGGNEQYF. CDR3 DNA sequence: TGTGCCAGCAGCCTAGGGGGCAACGAGCAGTACTTC.

This clonotype was detected ten times or more. The chain uses TRBV4-3 and TRBJ1-1; no clear D gene. The germline V gene has CDR1 LGHNA and CDR2 YSLEER. The CDR3 spans 14 residues. The ends were cut back, 0 bases at V and 7 bases at J, with 12 bases in the middle. The CDR3, as DNA: TGCGCCAGCAGCCAAGACATGGACCCCCATGAAGCTTTCTTT. Encoded protein: CASSQDMDPHEAFF.

This clonotype was counted only a few times. The chain combines TRBV4-3 with TRBJ1-2, with no clear D. CDR3 size: 14 residues. CDR1 is LGHNA and CDR2 is YSLEER in the germline V gene. The V and J ends lost 4 bases and 5 bases respectively, with 14 bases between them. The CDR3 loop is CASSPRYAGYGYTF. As DNA, the CDR3 is TGCGCCAGCAGCCCAAGATATGCCGGGTATGGCTACACCTTC.

This clonotype turned up a few times. J is TRBJ1-6 and V is TRBV7-9, with D perhaps matching TRBD1 (6 bases). This CDR3 has 15 residues. Trimming took off 5 bases at V and 5 bases at J, with 13 bases between the two ends. Germline V lookup: CDR1 SEHNR, CDR2 FQNEAQ (reference sequence). CDR3 region: CASSARTANNSPLHF. The CDR3 DNA is TGTGCCAGCAGCGCCAGGACAGCCAATAATTCACCCCTCCACTTT.

This clonotype was observed many times. V usage is TRBV12-3 or TRBV12-4 and J usage is TRBJ2-3, with D tentatively TRBD1 or TRBD2 (6 bases each). V was clipped by 3 bases and J by 2 bases, with 9 bases between them. The CDR3 extends over 14 amino acids. The CDR3 loop reads CASSFRGATDTQYF. The CDR3 DNA sequence: TGTGCCAGCAGTTTTAGGGGGGCCACAGATACGCAGTATTTT.

This clonotype was detected many times. This chain connects TRBV6-2 or TRBV6-3 to TRBJ1-5; possibly TRBD1 for D (6 bases). Germline-derived CDR1 and CDR2 are MNHEY and SVGEGT. Trimming stripped 4 bases from V and 0 bases from J, with 10 bases between. The CDR3 spans 15 residues. The CDR3 protein is CASSWGAYSNQPQHF. The CDR3 nucleotides are TGTGCCAGCAGTTGGGGGGCTTATAGCAATCAGCCCCAGCATTTT.

Turning to this clonotype: Just one base apart from a much larger clone, this may be a read error. This sequence joins TRBV10-3 and TRBJ2-3; no clear D gene. The tail of the sequence fits TRBJ1-5 better, so the J call may be wrong. Per the germline V gene, CDR1 is ENHRY and CDR2 is SYGVKD. CDR3 length: 12 amino acids. This chain's CDR3 is CAVLGSTDTQHF. The CDR3 DNA follows: TGTGCCGTCCTAGGAAGCACAGATACGCAGCATTTT.

This clonotype was detected many times. The chain carries TRBV7-2 and TRBJ1-1; maybe TRBD1 (6 bases). Germline V gene data show CDR1 as SGHTA and CDR2 as FQGNSA. The V end lost 1 base, the J end lost 5 bases, and 11 bases lay between the germline ends. This CDR3 comprises 14 residues. The DNA for the CDR3 is TGTGCCAGCAGCTTAGGGGTAAGGGGGACTGAAGCTTTCTTT. It yields the protein CASSLGVRGTEAFF.

This clonotype appeared a single time. The gene calls are TRBV20-1 and TRBJ2-2; 7 bases fit TRBD1. CDR1 DFQATT and CDR2 SNEGSKA come from the germline V gene (reference sequence). This CDR3 spans 15 amino acids. V shed 6 bases, J shed 0 bases, and the junction held 7 bases outside the gene matches. As DNA, the CDR3 is TGCAGTGCGTGGGACAGAAAAGCGAACACCGGGGAGCTGTTTTTT. Amino acid sequence: CSAWDRKANTGELFF.

This clonotype was observed at least ten times. The chain recombines TRBV20-1 with TRBJ2-2; TRBD1 or TRBD2 may be the D gene (5 bases each). Germline CDR1 is DFQATT and CDR2 is SNEGSKA (reference sequence). V lost 7 bases and J 2 bases, leaving 11 bases between the germline ends. The CDR3 contains 13 residues. CDR3 protein: CSVGRYNTGELFF. The CDR3 DNA is TGCAGTGTGGGACGATATAACACCGGGGAGCTGTTTTTT.

This chain links TRBV4-1 with TRBJ1-2; 11 bases map to TRBD1. Trimming cost V 0 bases and J 3 bases; bases outside gene matches: 12. This CDR3 is 19 amino acids long. The germline V gene has CDR1 MGHRA and CDR2 YSYEKL. CDR3 bases: TGCGCCAGCAGCCAAGATGTAGGACAGGGGGCGTCGACGCACTATGGCTACACCTTC. Amino acid sequence: CASSQDVGQGASTHYGYTF.

The chain is built from TRBV4-3 and TRBJ2-2; 8 bases are a match to TRBD2. The germline gives CDR1 LGHNA, CDR2 YSLEER. This CDR3 has 16 amino acids. V dropped 1 base and J dropped 3; count of bases not matched to a gene: 4. DNA for the CDR3: TGCGCCAGCAGCCAAGCGGGGGGGCCAGACACCGGGGAGCTGTTTTTT. It codes for CASSQAGGPDTGELFF.

This chain links TRBV20-1 with TRBJ2-7, with D perhaps TRBD1 or TRBD2 (5 bases each). Germline V gene data show CDR1 as DFQATT and CDR2 as SNEGSKA (reference sequence). The length of the CDR3 is 14 residues. The V and J ends lost 5 bases and 0 bases respectively, with 14 bases between them. DNA for the CDR3: TGCAGTGCTGGGGATAGCGACAGCTCCTACGAGCAGTACTTC. Translating gives CSAGDSDSSYEQYF.